This T cell receptor (beta chain) is from a study of T cells in Graves' hyperthyroidism and ophthalmopathy. Study observations and caveats: Researchers found most expanded thyroid clonotypes above 0.001 in blood as well. Model predictions of ophthalmopathy came a median approximately 6 months before onset.

CDR1 and CDR2 from the germline V gene are KGHSH and LQKENI. The V end was cut by 5 bases, the J end by 2 bases, with 9 bases between. This CDR3 comprises 13 residues. This clonotype was picked up a small number of times. Antigen unknown. TCR beta CDR3 sequences were amplified from RNA transcripts. An initial round of RT-PCR targeting the TCR CDR3 relied on the HTBI primer set. Each CDR3 protein is one row after TCRdb ran MiXCR on the multiplex PCR reads. The sample lists 650,000 to 750,000 distinct CDR3 sequences; approximately 15% were seen once. The hyperthyroidism was newly diagnosed and had lasted under 2 months; the patients were aged 18 to 65. The diagnostic basis comprised clinical symptoms, serum thyroxine and TRAb, thyroid ultrasound and orbital computed tomography.

This rearrangement joins TRBV18 to TRBJ2-5; D possibly corresponds to TRBD1 (6 bases). Sequenced sample: blood. This clonotype originated in a woman between 18 and 29 years old with Graves' hyperthyroidism. CDR3 residues: CASSTGTQETQYF. CDR3 bases: TGTGCCAGCTCAACGGGGACACAAGAGACCCAGTACTTC.